The rows below give T cell receptor beta chains drawn from one sample of a study of molecular identifiers for immune sequencing clone quantification. One entry per CDR3 protein, called by TCRdb with MiXCR from the PCR reads. The sample carries roughly 320,000 distinct CDR3 sequences, roughly a fifth recorded once. Sequencing was done on a sample of naive CD8+ T cells from blood, with Jurkat cell RNA spiked in. The receptors shown here come from a human donor in good health. Some libraries in this study had Jurkat cell RNA spiked in. CDR3s include the opening cysteine and the closing phenylalanine or tryptophan. A D gene is named only where the DNA matches it firmly. Not every row has a clone size; where given, it reads once, few, many or a size class.

d_call clone_size v_call cdr3_aa
. few TRBV7-8 CASSPGRGKAQPQHF
. . TRBV18 CASSPSSGGNQPQHF
. many TRBV6-5 CASSALTSSRQETQYF
. many TRBV6-5 CASSYSGAYEQYF
TRBD1 few TRBV4-3 CASSPGQGALETQYF
TRBD2 many TRBV20-1 CSAALAGGTDTQYF
TRBD1 . TRBV20-1 CSVPGQGAGQPGEQYF
. . TRBV13 CASSLSAKNIQYF
TRBD1 few TRBV19 CASSIRDRDNQPQHF
TRBD2 few TRBV20-1 CSARDIPSGTYEEQFF
. many TRBV5-5 CASSFGPSPYEQYF
. many TRBV7-9 CASSGAGTASYEQYF
TRBD1 many TRBV2 CASSGPTGLNTEAFF
. many TRBV6-2/TRBV6-3 CASSYGDSNQPQHF
. many TRBV6-5 CASSYSVAGELFF
TRBD2 . TRBV19 CASSILAGGPNEQFF
TRBD2 many TRBV4-1 CASSHALAGSTDTQYF
TRBD2 many TRBV2 CASSISGLLNTQYF
. many TRBV20-1 CSASDGSSYEQYF